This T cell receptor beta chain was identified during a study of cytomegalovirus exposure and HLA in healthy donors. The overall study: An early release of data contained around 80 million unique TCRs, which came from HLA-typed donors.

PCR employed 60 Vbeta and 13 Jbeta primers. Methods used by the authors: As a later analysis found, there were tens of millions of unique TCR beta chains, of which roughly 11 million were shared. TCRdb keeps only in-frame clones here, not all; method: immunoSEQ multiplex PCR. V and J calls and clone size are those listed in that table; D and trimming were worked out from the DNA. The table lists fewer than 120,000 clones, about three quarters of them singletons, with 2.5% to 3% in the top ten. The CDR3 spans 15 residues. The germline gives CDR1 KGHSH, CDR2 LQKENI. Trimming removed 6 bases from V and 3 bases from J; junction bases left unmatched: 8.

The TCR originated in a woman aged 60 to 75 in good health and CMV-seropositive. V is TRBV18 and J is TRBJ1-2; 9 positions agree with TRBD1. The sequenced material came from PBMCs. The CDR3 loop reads CASSPTGGSDYGYTF. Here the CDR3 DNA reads TGTGCCAGCTCCCCCACAGGGGGCTCTGACTATGGCTACACCTTC.